These 10 T cell receptor beta chains were sequenced from one sample in a study of blood T cell repertoires in COVID-19. Measured with immunoSEQ multiplex PCR; TCRdb has only the in-frame clones, and not every one. The sample shows roughly 98,000 clones, about 82% of them seen only once. Sequencing was performed on peripheral blood. Receptor source: a woman between 65 and 79 years old with active or convalescent COVID-19.

V is TRBV18 and J is TRBJ1-1, with 7 nucleotides matching TRBD1. J was trimmed by 1 base and V by 5 bases; bases with no gene match: 7. This CDR3 region has 15 residues. Per the germline V gene, CDR1 is KGHSH and CDR2 is LQKENI. In DNA, the CDR3 is TGTGCCAGCTCAAATTGGACAGGCCGGAACACTGAAGCTTTCTTT. Protein product: CASSNWTGRNTEAFF. Full variable domain (outside the CDR3, taken from reference TRBV18 and TRBJ1-1): NAGVMQNPRHLVRRRGQEARLRCSPMKGHSHVYWYRQLPEEGLKFMVYLQKENIIDESGMPKERFSAEFPKEGPSILRIQQVVRGDSAAYFCASSNWTGRNTEAFFGQGTRLTVV.

The chain uses TRBV28 and TRBJ1-2; D unclear. V shed 4 bases and J shed 5 bases, with 5 bases lying between them. Germline V gene data show CDR1 as MDHEN and CDR2 as SYDVKM. CDR3 length: 11 residues. The CDR3 is CASSSLYGYTF. The CDR3 region has the DNA TGTGCCAGCAGTTCTCTATATGGCTACACCTTC.

The V and J genes are TRBV18 and TRBJ2-2, with 8 bases lining up with TRBD2. Germline V CDR1 and CDR2: KGHSH, LQKENI. There are 16 residues in the CDR3. The J segment lost 3 bases and the V segment lost 5 bases, leaving 8 bases of the junction unmatched. The CDR3 DNA sequence: TGTGCCAGCTCATCCAGACTAGCGCGAGACACCGGGGAGCTGTTTTTT. Translating gives CASSSRLARDTGELFF.

Remarks on this clone: A read error may account for a junction end that differs from germline. The chain recombines TRBV2 with TRBJ2-2; D perhaps matches TRBD2 (5 bases). There are 15 residues in the CDR3. CDR1 is SNHLY, CDR2 FYNNEI, per germline. In nucleotides, the CDR3 is TGTGCCAGCAGTGGGTCGGACGCGAACACCGGGGAGTTGTTTTTT. This gives the protein CASSGSDANTGELFF.

The chain couples TRBV5-1 to TRBJ2-2, with D possibly being TRBD2 (7 bases). Trimming stripped 1 base from V and 3 bases from J, with 16 bases between. The CDR3 spans 17 residues. The germline V gene encodes CDR1 SGHRS and CDR2 YFSETQ. Written as DNA, the CDR3 is TGCGCCAGCAGCTTGCTAGGTGGGGGGGCCGACACCGGGGAGCTGTTTTTT. It encodes CASSLLGGGADTGELFF.

This chain connects TRBV6-6 to TRBJ2-1; D is possibly TRBD1 (5 bases). V was cut by 0 bases and J by 5 bases, with 8 bases left in between. The CDR3 covers 14 residues. Germline V gives CDR1 MNHNY, CDR2 SVGAGI (reference sequence). The CDR3 spells CASSYSDNHNEQFF. The CDR3 DNA reads TGTGCCAGCAGTTACTCGGACAACCACAATGAGCAGTTCTTC.

This clone was seen a single time. This chain joins TRBV19 and TRBJ2-7; D is perhaps TRBD2 (5 bases). The CDR3 is 13 residues long. With 8 bases removed from V and 3 bases from J, the gap between germline ends came to 14 bases. The germline V gene has CDR1 LNHDA and CDR2 SQIVND (reference sequence). The CDR3 DNA reads as TGTGCCAGTTCTTTCGAGCGGAGCTACGAGCAGTACTTC. Encoded protein: CASSFERSYEQYF.

This clone has only a few counts. The genes are TRBV7-2 and TRBJ2-3, with D possibly matching TRBD2 (5 bases). V dropped 4 bases and J dropped 6 bases, with 8 bases sitting between them. From germline, CDR1 is SGHTA and CDR2 FQGNSA. CDR3 length: 12 residues. CDR3 residues: CASSSPGDTQYF. The CDR3, as DNA: TGTGCCAGCAGCTCCCCGGGGGATACGCAGTATTTT.

The CDR3 region has the DNA TGTGCCAGCAGTGAGGGGGGACAGCACAATCAGCCCCAGCATTTT. Encoded protein: CASSEGGQHNQPQHF. The chain uses TRBV6-1 and TRBJ1-5; TRBD1 matches 7 bases. The CDR3 length is 15 residues. CDR1 MNHNS and CDR2 SASEGT come from the germline V gene. After removal of 3 bases from V and 3 bases from J, the junction contained 5 bases not matched to a gene.

This clone was detected only a few times. The chain is built from TRBV20-1 and TRBJ1-2, with unresolved D. V lost 1 base and J lost 10, with 10 bases in between. This CDR3 spans 11 amino acids. Germline-derived CDR1 and CDR2 are DFQATT and SNEGSKA (reference sequence). CDR3 in amino acids: CSARVRHAYTF. The CDR3 bases are TGCAGTGCTAGAGTCCGACATGCCTACACCTTC.